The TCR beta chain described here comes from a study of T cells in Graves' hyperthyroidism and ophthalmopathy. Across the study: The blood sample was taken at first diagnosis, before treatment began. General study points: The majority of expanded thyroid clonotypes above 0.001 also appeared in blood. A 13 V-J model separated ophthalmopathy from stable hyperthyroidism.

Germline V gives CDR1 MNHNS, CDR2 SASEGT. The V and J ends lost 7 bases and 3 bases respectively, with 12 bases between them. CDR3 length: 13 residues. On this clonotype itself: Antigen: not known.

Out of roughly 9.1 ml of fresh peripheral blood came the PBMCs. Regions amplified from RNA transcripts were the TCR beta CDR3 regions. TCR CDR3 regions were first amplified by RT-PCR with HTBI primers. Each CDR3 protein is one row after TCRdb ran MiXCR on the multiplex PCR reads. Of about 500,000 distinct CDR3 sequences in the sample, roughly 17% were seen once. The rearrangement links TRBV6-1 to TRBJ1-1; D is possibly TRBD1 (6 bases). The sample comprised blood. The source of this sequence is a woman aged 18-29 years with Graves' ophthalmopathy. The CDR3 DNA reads TGTGCCAGCATCCAGAGGGGGGACACTGAAGCTTTCTTT. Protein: CASIQRGDTEAFF.